These 7 T cell receptor beta chains share one sample of origin, sequenced in a study of patients and donors after allogeneic stem cell transplantation. TCRdb used MiXCR to reprocess the RT-PCR reads, holding one entry per CDR3 protein. The sample lists about 230,000 distinct CDR3 sequences; less than 15% were seen once. Sequenced material: blood, either unsorted or a sorted T cell fraction (not recorded which). Receptors originate from a human donor who was either an allogeneic HSCT recipient or a stem cell or donor lymphocyte infusion donor (not recorded which). It is not recorded whose cells these are; they may come from a transplant donor.

This clonotype was counted ten times or more. This chain connects TRBV10-3 to TRBJ1-5; maybe TRBD1 (6 bases). The CDR3 spans 15 residues. V was shortened by 0 bases and J by 7 bases, with 13 bases between the two germline ends. CDR1 and CDR2 (germline): ENHRY, SYGVKD. This chain's CDR3 is CAISESQGGGQPQHF. CDR3 DNA sequence: TGTGCCATCAGTGAGTCGCAGGGAGGGGGGCAGCCCCAGCATTTT.

This clonotype has just a few counts. The chain joins TRBV5-1 to TRBJ2-7, with 9 bases aligning to TRBD1. The CDR3 has 14 residues. V lost 4 bases to trimming and J lost 7 bases; unmatched junction nucleotides: 9. Germline V lookup: CDR1 SGHRS, CDR2 YFSETQ. CDR3 coding DNA: TGCGCCAGCAGCCGACAGGGGGGATTGGGGGAGCAGTACTTC. Its protein is CASSRQGGLGEQYF.

This clonotype was observed many times. The chain links TRBV20-1 to TRBJ2-3; D is uncertain. In germline, CDR1 is DFQATT, CDR2 SNEGSKA (reference sequence). V was cut by 3 bases and J by 0 bases, with 4 bases left in between. CDR3 length equals 12 residues. The CDR3 is CSASLSTDTQYF. DNA of the CDR3: TGCAGTGCTAGTCTAAGCACAGATACGCAGTATTTT.

This clonotype was detected a few times. This rearrangement joins TRBV12-3 or TRBV12-4 to TRBJ2-4; weak D call: TRBD1 (6 bases). There are 14 residues in the CDR3. Trimming removed 6 bases from V and 6 bases from J, with 15 bases in between. Written as DNA, the CDR3 is TGTGCCAGCAGATCTACAGGGCTCGTAAACATTCAGTACTTC. Amino acid sequence: CASRSTGLVNIQYF.

This clonotype has only a few counts. J is TRBJ2-7 and V is TRBV12-3 or TRBV12-4, with unresolved D. Trimming shortened V by 1 base and J by 6 bases, and 4 bases separated the two germline ends. CDR3 length: 11 residues. DNA for the CDR3: TGTGCCAGCAGTTTAGGGGTCGAGCAGTACTTC. Its protein is CASSLGVEQYF.

This clonotype was detected a few times. V and J are TRBV24-1 and TRBJ1-5; 7 bases are shared with TRBD1. This CDR3 comprises 15 residues. V lost 9 bases and J lost 0; bases outside the gene matches: 7. Germline-derived CDR1 and CDR2 are KGHDR and SFDVKD. The CDR3 nucleotides read TGTGCCACCCAAGACAGGGTCTATAGCAATCAGCCCCAGCATTTT. This sequence encodes CATQDRVYSNQPQHF.

The sample holds many counts of this clonotype. The chain couples TRBV25-1 to TRBJ2-3, with 15 bases fitting TRBD2. This CDR3 has 15 amino acids. CDR1 and CDR2 (germline): MGHDK, SYGVNS. J gave up 8 bases and V 6 bases, and 6 bases lay outside the gene matches. CDR3 bases: TGTGCCAGCAGCAGGACTAGCGGGGGGGACGGTACGCAGTATTTT. This codes for CASSRTSGGDGTQYF.